The clone carrying this T cell receptor beta chain was counted at least ten times. Its antigen remains unidentified. V lost 5 bases, J lost 7 bases, and 6 bases stayed unmatched. CDR3 length: 14 amino acids. Per the germline V gene, CDR1 is SGHDT and CDR2 is YYEEEE. This entry is derived from a study of OX40 agonist ivuxolimab in advanced cancers. Study-wide context: Patients received ivuxolimab, an intravenous treatment, every 2 weeks at 0.01 to 10 mg/kg. Prior therapy, whether anti-PD-1, anti-PD-L1 or anti-CTLA-4, was allowed, and approximately 37% had some. Notes on the study in general: Expanded clones tended on average to be more numerous among CD8+ T cells than CD4+.

Assay: immunoSEQ multiplex PCR; the TCRdb copy retains only in-frame clones and omits some. The table includes 55,000 to 70,000 clones, 83% detected once. This sample comprised CD4+ or CD8+ T cells sorted from blood, obtained in a trial of the OX40 agonist ivuxolimab. The chain couples TRBV5-6 to TRBJ1-4; 9 bases align to TRBD1. This clonotype was obtained from an adult with an advanced solid tumor such as melanoma, head and neck, liver or kidney cancer. The CDR3 protein is CASRGTGMGEKLFF. CDR3 DNA: TGTGCCAGCAGGGGGACAGGGATGGGTGAAAAACTGTTTTTT.